This T cell receptor beta chain was sequenced in a study of cytomegalovirus exposure and HLA in healthy donors. The study, taken as a whole, reports: Other equally common chains were less clonally expanded than HLA-associated TCR beta chains, a later analysis showed. The availability of immune exposure information extended only to CMV serostatus.

About this clone: The antigen is undetermined.

V lost 0 bases, J lost 9 bases, and 4 bases stayed unmatched. The CDR3 is 13 amino acids. Germline CDR1 and CDR2: SGHRS and YFSETQ. 60 Vbeta and 13 Jbeta primers were used in PCR. In the authors' methods: Tens of millions of unique TCR beta chains, 9 million to 12 million shared, were counted in a later analysis. Libraries were prepared by immunoSEQ multiplex PCR; TCRdb keeps only in-frame clonotypes and omits some of them. The DNA was the basis for D and trimming; V, J and clone size are from that table. This table holds about 140,000 clones, about 86% found once. The chain uses TRBV5-1 and TRBJ2-7; TRBD1 aligns across 9 bases. The specimen was PBMCs. This clonotype was obtained from a man aged 35-49 years in good health and CMV-seropositive. The CDR3 bases are TGCGCCAGCAGCTTGGGACAGGGGGAGCGGCAGTACTTC. Translating it yields CASSLGQGERQYF.